This T cell receptor (beta chain) appears in the sequencing data of a study of a mutant IDH1 vaccine in newly diagnosed glioma (dated by TCRdb to the early 2020s). For the wider study: Of the roughly 30 treated patients, around 62% were male and approximately 38% were female, and a mean age of approximately 40 years was recorded. Before enrollment, most patients had been given radiochemotherapy with temozolomide as standard therapy, while the rest had received either radiotherapy alone or temozolomide alone. Peripheral blood was collected at six visits: V03 (baseline), V05, V07, V10, V12 and V13. Longitudinal TCRB deep sequencing was done for 20 to 25 treated patients, wherever samples were available for exploratory analyses.

The CDR3 runs 15 amino acids, cysteine and phenylalanine included. Just CDR3 DNA is preserved here, 45 bases in frame from base 1. Relative to germline, V is 0 bases shorter and J is 0 bases shorter, with 6 bases between their ends. The germline V gene encodes CDR1 SGDLS and CDR2 YYNGEE. Study-level results and caveats: PBMC samples for TCRB deep sequencing were selected based on availability. The authors noted that analyses of patient blood samples could not be reproduced because of sample limitations. Immune responses induced by the vaccine were seen in around 93% of patients across multiple MHC alleles. Pseudoprogression seemed to be unrelated to changes in the top peripheral T cell clonotypes found by TCRB sequencing.

Sample time point, as interpreted from the label and publication: baseline, week 1 (first vaccination visit). The treatment or condition label, read with the paper, signifies: pre-vaccination baseline after standard-of-care therapy. All donors had newly diagnosed IDH1-mutant astrocytomas of WHO grade 3 or 4 that showed loss of nuclear ATRX. The samples were drawn from NOA16, a multicentre, single-arm, open-label phase I trial in Germany that tested a mutant IDH1 peptide vaccine in humans for the first time. For immunogenicity testing, the blood drawn at visit V03 was used as the baseline sample. Genomic DNA for TCRB sequencing was extracted from EDTA blood using the DNeasy Blood and Tissue Kit. Receptors were amplified or captured by the immunoSEQ multiplex PCR assay. The hsTCRB Kit was used according to the manufacturer's protocol to amplify rearranged TCR beta chain sequences. TCRB libraries were sequenced on an Illumina MiSeq. Per the authors' processing: The proprietary platform of the kit vendor was used for demultiplexing, trimming and gene mapping. TCRdb limited this immuneACCESS table to in-frame rearrangements with V and J called. A share of clones is missing; checked studies link under half to unresolved V genes, and the rest is unexplained. V, J and clone size derive from that table, while D and trimming were established from the DNA sequence. The sample has about 16,000 clones on record, 95% to 96% of them singletons. More than 3.5% of the sample belongs to the ten largest clones.

As to this clone: No antigen is known for it. It has no much larger one-base neighbor in the sample; base qualities were not kept.

Sequencing used peripheral blood mononuclear cells (PBMCs), obtained from a glioma patient treated with radiotherapy, temozolomide or both. This receptor was identified in a woman younger than 30 with glioma. Some clones in this sample may be carry-over from other donors' samples. The rearranged chain carries TRBV9 and TRBJ1-4, and perhaps TRBD1 as D gene, on 6 matching bases. The nucleotide sequence reads TGTGCCAGCAGCGTAGGGACAGCAACTAATGAAAAACTGTTTTTT. Translation gives CASSVGTATNEKLFF.